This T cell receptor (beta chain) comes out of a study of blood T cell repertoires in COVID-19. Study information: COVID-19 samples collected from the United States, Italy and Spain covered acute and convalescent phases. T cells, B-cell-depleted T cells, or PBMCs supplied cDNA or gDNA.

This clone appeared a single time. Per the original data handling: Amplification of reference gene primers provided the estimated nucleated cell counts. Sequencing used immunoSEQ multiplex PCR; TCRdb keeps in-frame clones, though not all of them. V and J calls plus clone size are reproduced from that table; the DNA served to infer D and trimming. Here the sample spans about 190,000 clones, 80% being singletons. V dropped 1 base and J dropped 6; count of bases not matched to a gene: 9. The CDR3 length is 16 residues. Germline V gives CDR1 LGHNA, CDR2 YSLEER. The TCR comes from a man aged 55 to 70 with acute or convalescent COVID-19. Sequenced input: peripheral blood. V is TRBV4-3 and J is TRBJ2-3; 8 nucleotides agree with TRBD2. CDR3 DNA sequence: TGCGCCAGCAGCCAAGGCGCGGGGGGCGCCAGGGATACGCAGTATTTT. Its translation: CASSQGAGGARDTQYF.